This T cell receptor (beta chain) was captured by sequencing in a study of T cell changes during pregnancy in multiple sclerosis. Assay: immunoSEQ multiplex PCR; the TCRdb copy retains only in-frame clones and omits some. The table lists more than 65,000 clones, roughly 90% of them singletons. The material was peripheral blood, obtained after pregnancy. The receptor was isolated from a female donor in good health, enrolled as a control in a pregnancy study.

This CDR3 reads CASSIVRTSGGAREQFF. In DNA, the CDR3 is TGTGCCAGTAGTATAGTTCGGACTAGCGGGGGGGCTCGTGAGCAGTTCTTC. J is TRBJ2-1 and V is TRBV19; 15 bases line up with TRBD2. The CDR3 has 17 amino acids. The V gene's germline CDR1 is LNHDA and CDR2 SQIVND (reference sequence). V dropped 1 base and J dropped 9; count of bases not matched to a gene: 7. The entire variable domain, with the rest obtained from reference TRBV19 and TRBJ2-1, is as follows: DGGITQSPKYLFRKEGQNVTLSCEQNLNHDAMYWYRQDPGQGLRLIYYSQIVNDFQKGDIAEGYSVSREKKESFPLTVTSAQKNPTAFYLCASSIVRTSGGAREQFFGPGTRLTVL.